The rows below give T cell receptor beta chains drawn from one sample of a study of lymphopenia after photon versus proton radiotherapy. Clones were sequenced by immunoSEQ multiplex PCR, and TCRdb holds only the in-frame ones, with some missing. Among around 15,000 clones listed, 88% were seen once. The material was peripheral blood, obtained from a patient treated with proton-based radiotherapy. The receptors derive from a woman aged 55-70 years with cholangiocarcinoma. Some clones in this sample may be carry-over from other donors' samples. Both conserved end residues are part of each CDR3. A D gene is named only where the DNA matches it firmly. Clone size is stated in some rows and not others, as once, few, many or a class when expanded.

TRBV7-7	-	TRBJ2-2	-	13	CASSLGAVGELFF	TGTGCTAGCAGCTTAGGGGCGGTCGGGGAGCTGTTTTTT
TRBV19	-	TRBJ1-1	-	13	CASSRAPNTEAFF	TGTGCCAGTTCCAGGGCCCCGAACACTGAAGCTTTCTTT
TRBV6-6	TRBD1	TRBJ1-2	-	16	CASSYTNSGQLSGYTF	TGTGCCAGCAGTTACACCAACTCGGGACAGCTTTCTGGCTACACCTTC
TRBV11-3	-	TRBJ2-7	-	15	CASSLVGPPRGEQYF	TGTGCCAGCAGCTTAGTGGGACCCCCAAGGGGGGAGCAGTACTTC
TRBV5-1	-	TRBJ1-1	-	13	CASSLEVNTEAFF	TGCGCCAGCAGCTTGGAGGTGAACACTGAAGCTTTCTTT
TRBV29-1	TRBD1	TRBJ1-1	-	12	CSVGQGKTEAFF	TGCAGCGTCGGACAGGGGAAGACTGAAGCTTTCTTT
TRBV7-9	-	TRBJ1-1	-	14	CASSPGYGNTEAFF	TGTGCCAGCAGCCCAGGATACGGGAACACTGAAGCTTTCTTT
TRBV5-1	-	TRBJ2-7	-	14	CASSFQQGNYEQYF	TGCGCCAGCAGCTTTCAACAGGGAAACTACGAGCAGTACTTC
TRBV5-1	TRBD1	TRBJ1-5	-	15	CASSVGQGGNQPQHF	TGCGCCAGCAGCGTCGGACAGGGGGGCAATCAGCCCCAGCATTTT
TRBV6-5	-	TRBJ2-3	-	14	CASRNEGLTDTQYF	TGTGCCAGCAGAAACGAAGGGCTAACAGATACGCAGTATTTT
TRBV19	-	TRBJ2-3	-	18	CASSSPPWPSEYTDTQYF	TGTGCCAGTAGTTCCCCTCCTTGGCCTAGCGAGTACACAGATACGCAGTATTTT
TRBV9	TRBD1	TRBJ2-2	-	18	CASTRRTGGALNTGELFF	TGTGCCAGCACCCGACGGACAGGGGGCGCGTTGAACACCGGGGAGCTGTTTTTT
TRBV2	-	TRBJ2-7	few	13	CASSAWAGHEQYF	TGTGCCAGCAGTGCTTGGGCAGGGCACGAGCAGTACTTC
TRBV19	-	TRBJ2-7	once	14	CASRAGRGPYEQYF	TGTGCCAGTAGGGCCGGACGGGGCCCCTACGAGCAGTACTTC
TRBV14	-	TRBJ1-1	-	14	CASTPNFMNTEAFF	TGTGCCAGCACCCCGAACTTCATGAACACTGAAGCTTTCTTT
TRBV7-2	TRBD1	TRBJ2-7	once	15	CASSLVGTAPREQYF	TGTGCCAGCAGCTTAGTAGGGACAGCCCCGCGGGAGCAGTACTTC
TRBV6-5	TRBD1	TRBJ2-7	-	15	CASSPRGQGKYEQYF	TGTGCCAGCAGCCCTAGGGGACAGGGCAAATACGAGCAGTACTTC
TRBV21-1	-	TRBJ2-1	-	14	CASSKGGAYNEQFF	TGTGCCAGCAGCAAAGGGGGCGCCTACAATGAGCAGTTCTTC
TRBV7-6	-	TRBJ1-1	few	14	CASSLRGSNTEAFF	TGTGCCAGCAGCTTGCGGGGGTCGAACACTGAAGCTTTCTTT
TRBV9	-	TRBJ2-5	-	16	CASSVGQNRRQETQYF	TGTGCCAGCAGCGTAGGGCAGAATAGGAGGCAAGAGACCCAGTACTTC
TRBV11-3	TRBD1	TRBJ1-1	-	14	CASSTGGVNTEAFF	TGTGCCAGCAGCACAGGGGGAGTGAACACTGAAGCTTTCTTT
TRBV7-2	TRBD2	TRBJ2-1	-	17	CASSRDQSGRAYNEQFF	TGTGCCAGCAGCCGAGATCAAAGCGGGAGGGCCTACAATGAGCAGTTCTTC
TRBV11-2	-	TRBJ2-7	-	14	CASEPLGGSYEQYF	TGTGCCAGCGAACCTTTGGGCGGTTCCTACGAGCAGTACTTC
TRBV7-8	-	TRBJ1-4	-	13	CASNELAAGKLFF	TGTGCCAGCAATGAGCTCGCGGCCGGGAAACTGTTTTTT
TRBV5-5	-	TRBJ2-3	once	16	CASSHAAGTSTDTQYF	TGTGCCAGCAGCCATGCAGCGGGTACAAGCACAGATACGCAGTATTTT
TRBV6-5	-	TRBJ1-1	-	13	CASSWETNTEAFF	TGTGCCAGCAGTTGGGAGACGAACACTGAAGCTTTCTTT
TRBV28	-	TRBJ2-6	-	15	CASSLIGSGANVLTF	TGTGCCAGCAGTTTGATTGGGTCTGGGGCCAACGTCCTGACTTTC
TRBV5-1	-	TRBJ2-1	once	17	CASSLGGGPNSYNEQFF	TGCGCCAGCAGCTTGGGGGGTGGACCCAACTCCTACAATGAGCAGTTCTTC
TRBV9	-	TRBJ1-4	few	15	CASSWGDGSNEKLFF	TGTGCCAGCAGCTGGGGGGACGGATCTAATGAAAAACTGTTTTTT
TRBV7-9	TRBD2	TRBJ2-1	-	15	CASSLRGLEGNEQFF	TGTGCCAGCAGCCTCCGGGGACTAGAGGGTAATGAGCAGTTCTTC
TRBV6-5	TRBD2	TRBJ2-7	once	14	CASNRAGVTYEQYF	TGTGCCAGCAACCGGGCGGGGGTAACCTACGAGCAGTACTTC
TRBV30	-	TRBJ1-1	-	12	CAWSDNQGTAFF	TGTGCCTGGAGTGACAATCAGGGTACAGCTTTCTTT
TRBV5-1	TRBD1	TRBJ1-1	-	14	CASSSTGADTEAFF	TGCGCCAGCAGCTCGACAGGGGCGGACACTGAAGCTTTCTTT
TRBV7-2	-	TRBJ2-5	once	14	CASSLFRGRETQYF	TGTGCCAGCAGCTTATTTCGGGGAAGAGAGACCCAGTACTTC
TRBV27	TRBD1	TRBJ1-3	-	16	CASSFTGAGTGNTIYF	TGTGCCAGCAGTTTTACAGGGGCTGGAACTGGAAACACCATATATTTT
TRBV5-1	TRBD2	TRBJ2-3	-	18	CASKPGLAGGRVLDTQYF	TGCGCCAGCAAGCCGGGACTAGCGGGAGGGCGAGTGCTAGATACGCAGTATTTT
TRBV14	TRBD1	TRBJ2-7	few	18	CASSQGGAGTGYWNEQYF	TGTGCCAGCAGCCAAGGCGGAGCCGGGACAGGGTATTGGAACGAGCAGTACTTC